The 4 T cell receptor beta chains below come from one sample, sequenced in a study of blood T cell repertoires in COVID-19. Produced via immunoSEQ multiplex PCR; TCRdb's table is partial and in-frame only. The sample has almost 300,000 clones, roughly 89% seen once. Sequencing input: peripheral blood. The receptor set was obtained from a woman aged 25 to 39 with COVID-19, enrolled during active disease.

The chain couples TRBV27 to TRBJ1-2, with D maybe TRBD1 (5 bases). The V end lost 2 bases, the J end lost 8 bases, and 12 bases lay between the germline ends. The germline gives CDR1 MNHEY, CDR2 SMNVEV (reference sequence). The CDR3 length is 13 residues. CDR3 sequence reads: CASSLKGVYGYTF. Here the CDR3 DNA reads TGTGCCAGCAGTTTAAAAGGGGTCTACGGCTACACCTTC.

The chain uses TRBV4-2 and TRBJ1-1; D perhaps matches TRBD1 (5 bases). Germline V gene data show CDR1 as LGHNA and CDR2 as YNFKEQ. The CDR3 spans 18 residues. Trimming left V 1 base short and J 4 bases short, with 22 bases between. The chain's CDR3 is CASSQVRQGGFLGTEAFF. The CDR3 nucleotides read TGTGCCAGCAGCCAAGTTAGGCAGGGTGGTTTTCTAGGCACTGAAGCTTTCTTT.

The chain carries TRBV6-5 and TRBJ1-1; D is ambiguous. The V gene's germline CDR1 is MNHEY and CDR2 SVGAGI. This CDR3 region has 15 residues. The germline V and J ends were trimmed by 6 bases and 1 base, with 15 bases remaining between them. This chain's CDR3 is CASSDLGGRNTEAFF. The DNA of the CDR3 is TGTGCCAGCAGCGACTTGGGAGGTCGGAACACTGAAGCTTTCTTT.

This chain joins TRBV24-1 and TRBJ2-2; weak D call: TRBD2 (6 bases). The V gene lost 9 bases and the J gene lost 1 base, with 11 bases spanning the gap. Germline CDR1 KGHDR, CDR2 SFDVKD. This CDR3 is built from 14 residues. The CDR3 DNA reads as TGTGCCACCTCGGGGGATGAGAACACCGGGGAGCTGTTTTTT. As protein: CATSGDENTGELFF.